This is a list of T cell receptor beta chains from one sample in a study of shared clonotypes between healthy human individuals. Repertoires were generated with immunoSEQ multiplex PCR, while TCRdb's copy carries only in-frame clones and drops some. In the table there are hundreds of thousands of clones, 75% to 85% of which are singletons. Sequencing was done on a sample of PBMCs. All receptors come from a woman in her forties in good health. Some clones in this sample may be carry-over from other donors' samples. The CDR3 runs from the conserved cysteine through the conserved F or W. A D gene is named only where the DNA matches it firmly. Size tells how often a clone was seen (once, few, many) or the class of an expanded clone, and some rows leave it out.

d_gene: TRBD1; abundance: -; v_gene: TRBV28; j_gene: TRBJ1-2; CDR3aa: CATHRGLIYGYTF; CDR3nt: TGTGCCACCCACAGGGGGCTTATCTATGGCTACACCTTC
d_gene: -; abundance: few; v_gene: TRBV28; j_gene: TRBJ2-7; CDR3aa: CASSLGGGGAEEQYF; CDR3nt: TGTGCCAGCAGTTTAGGTGGAGGGGGCGCGGAAGAGCAGTACTTC
d_gene: -; abundance: few; v_gene: TRBV2; j_gene: TRBJ1-1; CDR3aa: CASSEGSPTQAFF; CDR3nt: TGTGCCAGCAGTGAAGGTTCCCCGACCCAAGCTTTCTTT
d_gene: -; abundance: few; v_gene: TRBV19; j_gene: TRBJ1-2; CDR3aa: CASRAGMLGYGYTF; CDR3nt: TGTGCCAGTAGAGCAGGAATGTTGGGCTATGGCTACACCTTC
d_gene: -; abundance: -; v_gene: TRBV27; j_gene: TRBJ1-1; CDR3aa: CASSARGSSTEAFF; CDR3nt: TGTGCCAGCAGTGCTAGGGGGTCGAGCACTGAAGCTTTCTTT
d_gene: TRBD2; abundance: -; v_gene: TRBV19; j_gene: TRBJ2-7; CDR3aa: CASSRGGADNEQYF; CDR3nt: TGTGCCAGTAGTCGGGGGGGGGCGGATAACGAGCAGTACTTC
d_gene: TRBD2; abundance: -; v_gene: TRBV5-1; j_gene: TRBJ2-7; CDR3aa: CASSLTSGGSYEQYF; CDR3nt: TGCGCCAGCAGCTTGACTAGCGGGGGATCCTACGAGCAGTACTTC
d_gene: -; abundance: -; v_gene: TRBV10-2; j_gene: TRBJ2-1; CDR3aa: CASSETTYNEQFF; CDR3nt: TGCGCCAGCAGTGAAACTACCTACAATGAGCAGTTCTTC
d_gene: -; abundance: -; v_gene: TRBV27; j_gene: TRBJ2-7; CDR3aa: CASSLGRQPSGEQYF; CDR3nt: TGTGCCAGCAGTTTAGGGCGCCAACCTTCTGGCGAGCAGTACTTC
d_gene: -; abundance: -; v_gene: TRBV7-8; j_gene: TRBJ1-5; CDR3aa: CASSPSPNSNQPQHF; CDR3nt: TGTGCCAGCAGCCCCTCCCCGAATAGCAATCAGCCCCAGCATTTT
d_gene: -; abundance: -; v_gene: TRBV10-3; j_gene: TRBJ2-1; CDR3aa: CAISLGRDNEQFF; CDR3nt: TGTGCCATCAGTCTCGGGCGGGACAATGAGCAGTTCTTC
d_gene: -; abundance: -; v_gene: TRBV30; j_gene: TRBJ1-6; CDR3aa: CAFRGGTYNSPLHF; CDR3nt: TGTGCCTTCCGCGGGGGGACCTATAATTCACCCCTCCACTTT
d_gene: -; abundance: -; v_gene: TRBV29-1; j_gene: TRBJ1-1; CDR3aa: CSVVWGSAFF; CDR3nt: TGCAGCGTTGTCTGGGGAAGCGCTTTCTTT
d_gene: TRBD1; abundance: -; v_gene: TRBV12-5; j_gene: TRBJ2-3; CDR3aa: CASGLARGQLVDTQYF; CDR3nt: TGTGCTAGTGGTTTGGCCCGGGGACAGTTGGTGGATACGCAGTATTTT